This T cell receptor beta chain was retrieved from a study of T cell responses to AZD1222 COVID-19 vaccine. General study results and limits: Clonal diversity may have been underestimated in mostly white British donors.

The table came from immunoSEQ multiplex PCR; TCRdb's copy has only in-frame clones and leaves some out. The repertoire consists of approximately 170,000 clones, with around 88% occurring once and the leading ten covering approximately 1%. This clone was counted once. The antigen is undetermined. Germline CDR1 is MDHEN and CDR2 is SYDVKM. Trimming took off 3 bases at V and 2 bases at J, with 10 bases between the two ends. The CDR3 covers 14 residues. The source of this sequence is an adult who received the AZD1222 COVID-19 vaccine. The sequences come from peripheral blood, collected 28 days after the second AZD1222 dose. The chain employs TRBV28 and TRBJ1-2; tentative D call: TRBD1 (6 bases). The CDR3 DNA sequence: TGTGCCAGCAGTTTTGGGGACATCAACTATGGCTACACCTTC. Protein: CASSFGDINYGYTF.